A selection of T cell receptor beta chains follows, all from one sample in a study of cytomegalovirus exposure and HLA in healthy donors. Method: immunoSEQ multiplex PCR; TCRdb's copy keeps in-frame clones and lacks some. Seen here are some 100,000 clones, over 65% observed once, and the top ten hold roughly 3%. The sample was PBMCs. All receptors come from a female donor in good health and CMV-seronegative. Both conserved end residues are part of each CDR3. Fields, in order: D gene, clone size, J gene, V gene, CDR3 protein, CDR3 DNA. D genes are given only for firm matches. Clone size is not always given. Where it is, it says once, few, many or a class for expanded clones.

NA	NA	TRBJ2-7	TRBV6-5	CASSRGTGSYEQYF	TGTGCCAGCAGTCGAGGAACAGGGTCCTACGAGCAGTACTTC
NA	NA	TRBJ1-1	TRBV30	CAWSVYVPRNTEAFF	TGTGCCTGGAGTGTATACGTGCCGAGGAATACTGAAGCTTTCTTT
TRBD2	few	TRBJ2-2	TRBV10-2	CASRGLAGASNTGELFF	TGCGCCAGCAGAGGACTAGCGGGGGCGAGTAACACCGGGGAGCTGTTTTTT
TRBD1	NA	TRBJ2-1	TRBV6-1	CASCRDRGSYNEQFF	TGTGCCAGCTGCCGGGACAGGGGCTCCTACAATGAGCAGTTCTTC
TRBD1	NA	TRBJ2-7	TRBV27	CATRFGQGNEQYF	TGTGCCACCAGATTTGGACAGGGAAACGAGCAGTACTTC
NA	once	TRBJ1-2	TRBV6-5	CASREPGDLYGYTF	TGTGCCAGCAGAGAACCGGGGGACCTCTATGGCTACACCTTC
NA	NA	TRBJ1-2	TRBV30	CASESGWAYGYTF	TGTGCCTCCGAGAGTGGGTGGGCCTATGGCTACACCTTC
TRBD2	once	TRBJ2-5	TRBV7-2	CASSLGDFSGIPQETQYF	TGTGCCAGCAGCTTAGGGGATTTCAGCGGGATACCCCAAGAGACCCAGTACTTC
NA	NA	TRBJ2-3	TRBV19	CASSISGTGTDTQYF	TGTGCCAGTAGTATTAGCGGAACTGGCACAGATACGCAGTATTTT
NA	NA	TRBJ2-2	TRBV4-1	CASSQEVTPNTGELFF	TGCGCCAGCAGCCAGGAGGTAACTCCGAACACCGGGGAGCTGTTTTTT
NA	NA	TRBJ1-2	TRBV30	CAWSVVGALDGYTF	TGTGCCTGGAGTGTAGTGGGGGCCCTAGATGGCTACACCTTC
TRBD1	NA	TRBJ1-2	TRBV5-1	CASSLGVQGANGYTF	TGCGCCAGCAGCTTGGGGGTACAGGGGGCGAATGGCTACACCTTC
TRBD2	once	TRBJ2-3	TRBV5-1	CASSGRLAGMVDTQYF	TGCGCCAGCAGCGGCCGACTAGCGGGGATGGTAGATACGCAGTATTTT
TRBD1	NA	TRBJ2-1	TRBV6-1	CASSRTGNEQFF	TGTGCCAGCAGCCGGACAGGGAATGAGCAGTTCTTC
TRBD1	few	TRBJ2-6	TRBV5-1	CASSLAMGTGGVSGANVLTF	TGCGCCAGCAGCTTGGCCATGGGGACAGGGGGAGTGTCCGGGGCCAACGTCCTGACTTTC
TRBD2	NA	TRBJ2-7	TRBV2	CASGGGNYEQYF	TGTGCCTCGGGGGGAGGCAACTACGAGCAGTACTTC
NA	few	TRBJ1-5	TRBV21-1	CASSKARQGYQPQHF	TGTGCCAGCAGCAAAGCACGGCAGGGATATCAGCCCCAGCATTTT
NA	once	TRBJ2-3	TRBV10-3	CAANFGSTDTQYF	TGTGCCGCAAACTTCGGGAGCACAGATACGCAGTATTTT
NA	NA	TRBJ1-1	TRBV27	CASSSLGGSSVNTEAFF	TGTGCCAGCAGTTCGCTGGGGGGGTCTAGTGTGAACACTGAAGCTTTCTTT
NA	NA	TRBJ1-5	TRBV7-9	CASSLGAEGPQHF	TGTGCCAGCAGCTTAGGCGCGGAAGGGCCCCAGCATTTT
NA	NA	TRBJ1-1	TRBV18	CASSLGMNTEAFF	TGTGCCAGCTCACTGGGCATGAACACTGAAGCTTTCTTT
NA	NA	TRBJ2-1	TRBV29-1	CSAKDLGEGVGFF	TGCAGCGCCAAGGATCTCGGTGAGGGGGTCGGGTTCTTC
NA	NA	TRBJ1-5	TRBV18	CASSPLGTPKSRPQHF	TGTGCCAGCTCACCCCTTGGGACACCGAAATCACGGCCCCAGCATTTT